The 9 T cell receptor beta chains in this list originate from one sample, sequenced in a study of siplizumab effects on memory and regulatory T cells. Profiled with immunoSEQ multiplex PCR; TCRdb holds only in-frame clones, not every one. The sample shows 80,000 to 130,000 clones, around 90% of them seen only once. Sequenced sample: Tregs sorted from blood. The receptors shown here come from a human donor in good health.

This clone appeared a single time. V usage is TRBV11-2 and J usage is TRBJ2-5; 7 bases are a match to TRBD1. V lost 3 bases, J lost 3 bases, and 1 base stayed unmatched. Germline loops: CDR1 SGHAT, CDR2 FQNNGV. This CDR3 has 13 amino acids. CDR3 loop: CASSFTGEETQYF. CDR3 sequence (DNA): TGTGCCAGCAGCTTTACAGGGGAAGAGACCCAGTACTTC.

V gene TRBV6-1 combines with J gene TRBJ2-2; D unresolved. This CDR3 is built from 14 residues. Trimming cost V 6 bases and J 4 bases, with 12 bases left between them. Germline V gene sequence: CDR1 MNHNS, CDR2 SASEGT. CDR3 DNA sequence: TGTGCCAGCAGACGGAATCGGTTCACCGGGGAGCTGTTTTTT. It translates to CASRRNRFTGELFF.

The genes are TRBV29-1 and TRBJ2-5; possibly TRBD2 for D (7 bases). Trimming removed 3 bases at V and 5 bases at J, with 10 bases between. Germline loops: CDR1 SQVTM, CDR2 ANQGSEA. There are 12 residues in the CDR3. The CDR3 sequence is CSVDRGAETQYF. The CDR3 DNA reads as TGCAGCGTTGACCGGGGGGCGGAGACCCAGTACTTC.

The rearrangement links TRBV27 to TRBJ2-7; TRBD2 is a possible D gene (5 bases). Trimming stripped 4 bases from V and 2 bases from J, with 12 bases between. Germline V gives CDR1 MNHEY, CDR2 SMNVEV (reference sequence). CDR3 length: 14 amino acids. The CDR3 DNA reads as TGTGCCAGCAGTTCCCTAGGGAGCCCCTACGAGCAGTACTTC. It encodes CASSSLGSPYEQYF.

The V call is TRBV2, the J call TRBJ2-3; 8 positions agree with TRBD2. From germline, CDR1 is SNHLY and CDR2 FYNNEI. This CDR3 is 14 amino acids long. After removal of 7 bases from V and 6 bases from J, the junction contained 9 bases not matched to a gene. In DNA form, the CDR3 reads TGTGCCAGCATACGATACCGGGAGGGCGATACGCAGTATTTT. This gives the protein CASIRYREGDTQYF.

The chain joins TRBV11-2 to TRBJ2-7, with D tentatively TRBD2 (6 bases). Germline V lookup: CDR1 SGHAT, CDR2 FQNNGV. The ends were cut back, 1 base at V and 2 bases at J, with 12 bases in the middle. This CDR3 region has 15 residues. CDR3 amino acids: CASSLVADYAYEQYF. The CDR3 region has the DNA TGTGCCAGCAGCTTAGTAGCGGACTACGCCTACGAGCAGTACTTC. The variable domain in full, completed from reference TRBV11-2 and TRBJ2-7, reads EAGVAQSPRYKIIEKRQSVAFWCNPISGHATLYWYQQILGQGPKLLIQFQNNGVVDDSQLPKDRFSAERLKGVDSTLKIQPAKLEDSAVYLCASSLVADYAYEQYFGPGTRLTVT.

The CDR3 protein is CASSIRYGTSGSYEQYF. The DNA of the CDR3 is TGTGCCAGTAGTATCCGGTATGGGACTAGCGGTTCCTACGAGCAGTACTTC. The chain uses TRBV19 and TRBJ2-7; TRBD2 matches 11 bases. Germline values: CDR1 LNHDA, CDR2 SQIVND (reference sequence). This CDR3 has 17 amino acids. V shed 3 bases, J shed 1 base, and the junction held 8 bases outside the gene matches.

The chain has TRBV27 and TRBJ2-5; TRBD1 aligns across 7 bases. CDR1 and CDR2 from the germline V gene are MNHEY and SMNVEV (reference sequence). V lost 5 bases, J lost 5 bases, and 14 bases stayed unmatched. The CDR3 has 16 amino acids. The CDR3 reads CASSITGADGRETQYF. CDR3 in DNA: TGTGCCAGCAGTATCACAGGGGCCGACGGCAGGGAGACCCAGTACTTC.

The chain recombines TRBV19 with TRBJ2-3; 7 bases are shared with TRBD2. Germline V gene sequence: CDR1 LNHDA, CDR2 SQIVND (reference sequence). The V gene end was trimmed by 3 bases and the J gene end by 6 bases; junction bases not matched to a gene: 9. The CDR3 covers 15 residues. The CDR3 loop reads CASSIGTIPSDTQYF. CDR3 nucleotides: TGTGCCAGTAGTATTGGGACTATCCCTAGCGATACGCAGTATTTT. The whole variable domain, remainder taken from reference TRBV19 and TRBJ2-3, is DGGITQSPKYLFRKEGQNVTLSCEQNLNHDAMYWYRQDPGQGLRLIYYSQIVNDFQKGDIAEGYSVSREKKESFPLTVTSAQKNPTAFYLCASSIGTIPSDTQYFGPGTRLTVL.